This T cell receptor beta chain was sequenced for a study of T cells in Graves' hyperthyroidism and ophthalmopathy. Points from the study as a whole: Researchers found most expanded thyroid clonotypes above 0.001 in blood as well. The model anticipated ophthalmopathy a median approximately six months pre-onset.

Using RNA transcripts as the source, TCR beta CDR3 regions were amplified. A first-round RT-PCR of the TCR CDR3 used the HTBI primer set. MiXCR, applied by TCRdb to the multiplex PCR reads, yields one record per CDR3 protein. Among about 300,000 distinct CDR3 sequences listed, around a fifth were seen once. Turning to this clonotype: The antigen remains unidentified.

A roughly 9.3 ml volume of fresh peripheral blood provided the PBMCs. V was clipped by 4 bases and J by 5 bases, with 11 bases between them. The CDR3 totals 12 residues. Germline values: CDR1 GTSNPN, CDR2 SVGIG (reference sequence). The receptor was isolated from a man in his fifties or sixties with Graves' ophthalmopathy. The V gene is TRBV30, the J gene TRBJ2-5; no clear D. Sequencing used blood. This chain's CDR3 is CAWMKNGETQYF. In nucleotides, the CDR3 is TGTGCCTGGATGAAAAACGGGGAGACCCAGTACTTC.